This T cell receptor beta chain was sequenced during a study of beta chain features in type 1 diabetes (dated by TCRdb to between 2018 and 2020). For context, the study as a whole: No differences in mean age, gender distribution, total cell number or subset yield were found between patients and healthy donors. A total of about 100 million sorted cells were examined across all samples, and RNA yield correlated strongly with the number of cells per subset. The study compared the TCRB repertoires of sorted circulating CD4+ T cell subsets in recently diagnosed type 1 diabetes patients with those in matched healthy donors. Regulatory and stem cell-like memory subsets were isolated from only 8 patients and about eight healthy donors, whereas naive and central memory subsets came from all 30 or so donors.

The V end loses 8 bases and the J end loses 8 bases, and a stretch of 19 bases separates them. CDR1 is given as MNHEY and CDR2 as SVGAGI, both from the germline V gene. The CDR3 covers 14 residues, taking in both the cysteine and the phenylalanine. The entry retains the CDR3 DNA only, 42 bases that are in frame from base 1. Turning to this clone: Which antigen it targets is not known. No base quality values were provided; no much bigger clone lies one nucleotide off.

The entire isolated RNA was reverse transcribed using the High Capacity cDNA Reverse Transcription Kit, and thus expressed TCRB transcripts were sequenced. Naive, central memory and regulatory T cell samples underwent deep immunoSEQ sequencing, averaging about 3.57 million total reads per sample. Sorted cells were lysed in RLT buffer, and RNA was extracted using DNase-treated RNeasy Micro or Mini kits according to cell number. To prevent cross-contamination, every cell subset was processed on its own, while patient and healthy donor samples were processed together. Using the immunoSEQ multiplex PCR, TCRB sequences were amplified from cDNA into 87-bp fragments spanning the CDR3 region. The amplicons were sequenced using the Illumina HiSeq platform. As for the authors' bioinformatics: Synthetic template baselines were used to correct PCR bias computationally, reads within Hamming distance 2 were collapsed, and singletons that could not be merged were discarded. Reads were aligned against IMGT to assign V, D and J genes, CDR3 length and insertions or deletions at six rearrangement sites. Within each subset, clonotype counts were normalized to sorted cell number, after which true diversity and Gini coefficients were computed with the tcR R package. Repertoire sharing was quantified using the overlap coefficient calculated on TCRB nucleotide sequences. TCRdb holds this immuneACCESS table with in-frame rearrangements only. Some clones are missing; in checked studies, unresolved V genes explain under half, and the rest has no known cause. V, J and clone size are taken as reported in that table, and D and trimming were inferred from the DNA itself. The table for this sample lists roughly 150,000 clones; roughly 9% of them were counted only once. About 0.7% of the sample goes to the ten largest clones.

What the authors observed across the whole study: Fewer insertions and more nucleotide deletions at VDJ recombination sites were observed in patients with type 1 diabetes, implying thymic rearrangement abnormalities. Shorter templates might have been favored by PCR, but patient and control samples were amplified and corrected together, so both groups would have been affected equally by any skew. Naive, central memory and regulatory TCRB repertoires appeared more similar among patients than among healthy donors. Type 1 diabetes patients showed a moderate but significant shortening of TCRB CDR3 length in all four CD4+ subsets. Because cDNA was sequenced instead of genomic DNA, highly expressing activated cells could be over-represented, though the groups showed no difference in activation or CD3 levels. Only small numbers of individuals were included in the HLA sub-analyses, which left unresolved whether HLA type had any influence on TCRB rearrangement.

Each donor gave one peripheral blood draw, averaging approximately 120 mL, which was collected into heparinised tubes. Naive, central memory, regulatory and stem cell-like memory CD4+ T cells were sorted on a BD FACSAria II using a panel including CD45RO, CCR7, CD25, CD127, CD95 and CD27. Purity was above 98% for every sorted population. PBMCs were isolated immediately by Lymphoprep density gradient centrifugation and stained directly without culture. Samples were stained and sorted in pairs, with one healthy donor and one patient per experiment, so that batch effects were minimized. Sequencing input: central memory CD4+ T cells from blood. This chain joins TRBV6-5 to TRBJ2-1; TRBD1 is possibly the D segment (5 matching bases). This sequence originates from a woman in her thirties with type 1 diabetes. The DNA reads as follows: TGTGCCAGCCGGAAGAACACAGGTACCCATGAGCAGTTCTTC. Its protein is CASRKNTGTHEQFF.